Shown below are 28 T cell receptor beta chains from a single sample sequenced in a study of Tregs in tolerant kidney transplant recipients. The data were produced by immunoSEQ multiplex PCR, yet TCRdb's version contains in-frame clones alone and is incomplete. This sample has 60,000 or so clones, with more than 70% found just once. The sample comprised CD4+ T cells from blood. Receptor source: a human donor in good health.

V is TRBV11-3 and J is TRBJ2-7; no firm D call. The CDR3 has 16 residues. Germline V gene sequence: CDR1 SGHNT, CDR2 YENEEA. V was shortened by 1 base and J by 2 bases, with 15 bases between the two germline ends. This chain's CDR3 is CASSLVGGRGPYEQYF. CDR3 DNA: TGTGCCAGCAGCTTAGTGGGCGGACGAGGTCCCTACGAGCAGTACTTC. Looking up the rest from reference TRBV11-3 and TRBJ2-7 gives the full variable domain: EAGVVQSPRYKIIEKKQPVAFWCNPISGHNTLYWYLQNLGQGPELLIRYENEEAVDDSQLPKDRFSAERLKGVDSTLKIQPAELGDSAVYLCASSLVGGRGPYEQYFGPGTRLTVT.

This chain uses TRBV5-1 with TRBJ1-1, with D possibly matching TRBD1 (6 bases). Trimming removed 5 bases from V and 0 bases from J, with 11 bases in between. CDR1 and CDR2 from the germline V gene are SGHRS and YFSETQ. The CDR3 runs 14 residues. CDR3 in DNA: TGCGCCAGCAGATCAGGGGCGTTGAACACTGAAGCTTTCTTT. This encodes CASRSGALNTEAFF.

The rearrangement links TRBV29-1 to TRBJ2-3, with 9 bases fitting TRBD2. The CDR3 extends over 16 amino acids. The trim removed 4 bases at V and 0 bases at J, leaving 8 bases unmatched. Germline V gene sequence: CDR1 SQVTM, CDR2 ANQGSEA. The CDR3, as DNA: TGCAGCGTTGGGCGGGGGGGATCTACTAGCACAGATACGCAGTATTTT. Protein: CSVGRGGSTSTDTQYF.

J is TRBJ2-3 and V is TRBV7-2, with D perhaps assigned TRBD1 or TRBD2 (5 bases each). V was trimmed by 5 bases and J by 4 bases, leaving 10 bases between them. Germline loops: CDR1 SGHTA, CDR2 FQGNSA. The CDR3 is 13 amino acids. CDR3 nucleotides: TGTGCCAGCAGCGGACAAGCGGCAGATACGCAGTATTTT. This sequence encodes CASSGQAADTQYF.

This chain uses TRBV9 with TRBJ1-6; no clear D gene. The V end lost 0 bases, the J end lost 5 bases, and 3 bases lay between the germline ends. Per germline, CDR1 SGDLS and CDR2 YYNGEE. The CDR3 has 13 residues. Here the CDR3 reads CASSVGNNSPLHF. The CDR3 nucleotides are TGTGCCAGCAGCGTAGGGAATAATTCACCCCTCCACTTT. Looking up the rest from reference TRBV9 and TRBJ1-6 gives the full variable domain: DSGVTQTPKHLITATGQRVTLRCSPRSGDLSVYWYQQSLDQGLQFLIQYYNGEERAKGNILERFSAQQFPDLHSELNLSSLELGDSALYFCASSVGNNSPLHFGNGTRLTVT.

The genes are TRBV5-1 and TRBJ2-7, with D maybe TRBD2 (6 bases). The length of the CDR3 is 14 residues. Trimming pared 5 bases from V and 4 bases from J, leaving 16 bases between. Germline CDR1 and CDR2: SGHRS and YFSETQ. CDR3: CASRGGSGVYEQYF. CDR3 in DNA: TGCGCCAGCAGGGGTGGATCGGGGGTATACGAGCAGTACTTC.

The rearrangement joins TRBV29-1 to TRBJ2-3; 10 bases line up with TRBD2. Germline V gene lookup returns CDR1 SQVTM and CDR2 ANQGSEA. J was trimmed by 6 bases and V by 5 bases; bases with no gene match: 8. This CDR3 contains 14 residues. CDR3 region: CSVKGLAGVDTQYF. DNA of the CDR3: TGCAGCGTTAAAGGGCTAGCGGGAGTTGATACGCAGTATTTT.

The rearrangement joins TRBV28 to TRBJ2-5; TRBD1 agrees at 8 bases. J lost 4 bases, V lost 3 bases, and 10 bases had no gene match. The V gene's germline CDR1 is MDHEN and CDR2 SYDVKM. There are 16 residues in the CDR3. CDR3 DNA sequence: TGTGCCAGCAGTTTGTTTCGAGGACAGGGTCCAGAGACCCAGTACTTC. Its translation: CASSLFRGQGPETQYF.

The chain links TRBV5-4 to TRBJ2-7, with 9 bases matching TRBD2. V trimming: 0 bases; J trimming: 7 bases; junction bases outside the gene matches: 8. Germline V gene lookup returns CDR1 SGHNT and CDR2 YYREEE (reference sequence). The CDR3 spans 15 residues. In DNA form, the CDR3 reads TGTGCCAGCAGCTTGGCATTAGCGGGAGTAGATGAGCAGTACTTC. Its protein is CASSLALAGVDEQYF.

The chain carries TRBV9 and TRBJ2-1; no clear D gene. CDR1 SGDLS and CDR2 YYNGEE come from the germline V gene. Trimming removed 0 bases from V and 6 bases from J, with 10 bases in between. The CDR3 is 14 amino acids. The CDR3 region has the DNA TGTGCCAGCAGCGTAGATCCCCGCCCCAATGAGCAGTTCTTC. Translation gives CASSVDPRPNEQFF.

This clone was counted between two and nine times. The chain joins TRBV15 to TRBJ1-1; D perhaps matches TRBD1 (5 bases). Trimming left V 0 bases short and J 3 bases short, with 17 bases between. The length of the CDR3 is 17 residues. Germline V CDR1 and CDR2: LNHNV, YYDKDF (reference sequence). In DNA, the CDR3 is TGTGCCACCAGCAGAGATATGGGGACCCCCGGTCACACTGAAGCTTTCTTT. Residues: CATSRDMGTPGHTEAFF.

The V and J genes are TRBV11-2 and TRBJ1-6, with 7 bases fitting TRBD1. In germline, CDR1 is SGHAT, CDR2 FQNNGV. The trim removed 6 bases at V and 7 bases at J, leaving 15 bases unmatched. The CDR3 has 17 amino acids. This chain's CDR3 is CASSVEISPGGNSPLHF. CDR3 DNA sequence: TGTGCCAGCAGTGTTGAGATATCGCCAGGGGGAAATTCACCCCTCCACTTT.

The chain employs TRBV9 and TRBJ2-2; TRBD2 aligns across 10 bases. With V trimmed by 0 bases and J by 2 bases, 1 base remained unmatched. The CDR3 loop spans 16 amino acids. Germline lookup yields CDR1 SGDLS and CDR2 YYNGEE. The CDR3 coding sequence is TGTGCCAGCAGCGTAGGACTAGCGGGCAACACCGGGGAGCTGTTTTTT. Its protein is CASSVGLAGNTGELFF.

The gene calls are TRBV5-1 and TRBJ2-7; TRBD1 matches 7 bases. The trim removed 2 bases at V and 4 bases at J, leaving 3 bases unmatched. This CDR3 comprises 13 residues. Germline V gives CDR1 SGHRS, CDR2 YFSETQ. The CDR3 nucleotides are TGCGCCAGCAGCTTTGGACAGGAATACGAGCAGTACTTC. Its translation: CASSFGQEYEQYF.

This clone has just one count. The CDR3 DNA is TGCAGTGCTAGTGAAAACTATGGCTACACCTTC. Protein product: CSASENYGYTF. This chain connects TRBV20-1 to TRBJ1-2; D not certain. The CDR3 runs 11 residues. In germline, CDR1 is DFQATT, CDR2 SNEGSKA (reference sequence). V was cut by 3 bases and J by 2 bases, with 4 bases left in between.

As DNA, the CDR3 is TGCGCCAGCAGCCGGACACAGGGGGCGGTAGGGGGCTACACCTTC. Protein product: CASSRTQGAVGGYTF. This chain joins TRBV4-3 and TRBJ1-2; 9 bases map to TRBD1. Trimming cost V 4 bases and J 8 bases; bases outside gene matches: 11. This CDR3 is built from 15 residues. From germline, CDR1 is LGHNA and CDR2 YSLEER.

The CDR3 loop reads CASSYSDHSGNTIYF. The CDR3 nucleotides are TGTGCCAGCAGTTATTCCGATCACTCTGGAAACACCATATATTTT. The V gene is TRBV6-9, the J gene TRBJ1-3; D gene ambiguous. The germline V gene encodes CDR1 MNHGY and CDR2 SVAAGI. This CDR3 has 15 amino acids. Trimming pared 0 bases from V and 0 bases from J, leaving 6 bases between.

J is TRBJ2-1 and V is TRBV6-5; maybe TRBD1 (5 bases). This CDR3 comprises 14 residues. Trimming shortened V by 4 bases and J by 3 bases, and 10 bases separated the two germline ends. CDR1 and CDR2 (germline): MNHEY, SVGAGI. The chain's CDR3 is CASSWGKGYNEQFF. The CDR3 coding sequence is TGTGCCAGCAGTTGGGGCAAGGGCTACAATGAGCAGTTCTTC.

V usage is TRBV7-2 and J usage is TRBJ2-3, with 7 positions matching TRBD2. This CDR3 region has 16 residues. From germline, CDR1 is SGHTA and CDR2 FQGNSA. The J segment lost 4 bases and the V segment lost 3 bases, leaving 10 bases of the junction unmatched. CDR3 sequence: CASSLGSLADSDTQYF. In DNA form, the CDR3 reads TGTGCCAGCAGCTTGGGGTCTCTAGCGGATTCAGATACGCAGTATTTT.

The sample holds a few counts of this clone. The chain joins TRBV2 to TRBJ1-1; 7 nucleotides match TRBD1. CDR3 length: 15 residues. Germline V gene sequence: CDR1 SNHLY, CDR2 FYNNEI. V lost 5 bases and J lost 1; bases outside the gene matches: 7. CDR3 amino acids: CASSSQGLGNTEAFF. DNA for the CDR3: TGTGCCAGCAGTTCACAGGGGTTGGGGAACACTGAAGCTTTCTTT.

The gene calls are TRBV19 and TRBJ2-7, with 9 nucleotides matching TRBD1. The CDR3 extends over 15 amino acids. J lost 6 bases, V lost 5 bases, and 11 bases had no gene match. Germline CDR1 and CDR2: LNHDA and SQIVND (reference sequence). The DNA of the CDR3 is TGTGCCAGTAGTGCGACAGGGGGGACCTCGGGCGAGCAGTACTTC. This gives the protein CASSATGGTSGEQYF. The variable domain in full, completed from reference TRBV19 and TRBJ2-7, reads DGGITQSPKYLFRKEGQNVTLSCEQNLNHDAMYWYRQDPGQGLRLIYYSQIVNDFQKGDIAEGYSVSREKKESFPLTVTSAQKNPTAFYLCASSATGGTSGEQYFGPGTRLTVT.

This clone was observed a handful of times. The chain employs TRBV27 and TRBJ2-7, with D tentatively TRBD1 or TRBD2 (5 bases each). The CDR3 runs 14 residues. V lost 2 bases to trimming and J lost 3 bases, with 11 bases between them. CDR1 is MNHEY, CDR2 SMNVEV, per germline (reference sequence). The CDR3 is CASSLGGRGYEQYF. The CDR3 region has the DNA TGTGCCAGCAGTTTAGGGGGACGGGGCTACGAGCAGTACTTC.

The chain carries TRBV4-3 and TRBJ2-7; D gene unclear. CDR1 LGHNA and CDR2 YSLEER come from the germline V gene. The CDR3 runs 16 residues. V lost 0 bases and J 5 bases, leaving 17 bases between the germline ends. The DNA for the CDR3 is TGCGCCAGCAGCCAAGAAGGTGGCGATAGTTTCAACGAGCAGTACTTC. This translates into CASSQEGGDSFNEQYF.

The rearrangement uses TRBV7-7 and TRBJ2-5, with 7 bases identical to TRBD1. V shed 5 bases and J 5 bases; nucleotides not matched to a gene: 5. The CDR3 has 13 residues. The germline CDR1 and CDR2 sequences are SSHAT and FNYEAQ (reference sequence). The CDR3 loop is CASSDRVTETQYF. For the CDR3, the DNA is TGTGCCAGCAGCGACAGGGTTACGGAGACCCAGTACTTC.

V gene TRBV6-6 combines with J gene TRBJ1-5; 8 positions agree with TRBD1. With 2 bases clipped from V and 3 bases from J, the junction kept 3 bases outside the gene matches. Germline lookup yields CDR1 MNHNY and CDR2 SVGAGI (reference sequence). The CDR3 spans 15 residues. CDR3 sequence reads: CASSYGGQVNQPQHF. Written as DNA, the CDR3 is TGTGCCAGCAGTTACGGGGGACAGGTCAATCAGCCCCAGCATTTT.

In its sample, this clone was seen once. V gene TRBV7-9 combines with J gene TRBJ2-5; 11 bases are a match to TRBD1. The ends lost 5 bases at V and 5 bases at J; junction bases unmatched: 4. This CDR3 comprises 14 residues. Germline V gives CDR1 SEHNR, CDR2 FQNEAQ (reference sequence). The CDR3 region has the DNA TGTGCCAGCAGCGCTGGGACAGGGGGGGAGACCCAGTACTTC. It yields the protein CASSAGTGGETQYF. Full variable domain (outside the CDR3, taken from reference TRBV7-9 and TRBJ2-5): DTGVSQNPRHKITKRGQNVTFRCDPISEHNRLYWYRQTLGQGPEFLTYFQNEAQLEKSRLLSDRFSAERPKGSFSTLEIQRTEQGDSAMYLCASSAGTGGETQYFGPGTRLLVL.

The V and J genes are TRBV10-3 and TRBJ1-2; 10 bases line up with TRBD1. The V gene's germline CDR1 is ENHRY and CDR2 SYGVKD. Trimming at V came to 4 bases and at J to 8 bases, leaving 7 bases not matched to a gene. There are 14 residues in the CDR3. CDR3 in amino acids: CAISATGGFMGYTF. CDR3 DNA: TGTGCCATCAGTGCGACAGGGGGCTTTATGGGCTACACCTTC.

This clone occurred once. The CDR3 here is CSVGGGGRSEQFF. DNA for the CDR3: TGCAGCGTTGGAGGCGGCGGGAGGTCTGAGCAGTTCTTC. The chain carries TRBV29-1 and TRBJ2-1, with TRBD2 matching 8 bases. The V segment lost 4 bases and the J segment 9 bases; nucleotides outside the gene matches: 8. Germline V gene sequence: CDR1 SQVTM, CDR2 ANQGSEA. CDR3 length equals 13 residues.